This T cell receptor (beta chain) comes out of a study of T cell repertoires in cytomegalovirus infection. As for the study in general: Researchers turned to recently identified HLA-C-restricted CMV epitopes as well as well-studied HLA-B-restricted ones. Public TCR beta signatures provided an indication of both CMV infection and a matching HLA type.

From germline, CDR1 is SGHVS and CDR2 FNYEAQ. V was clipped by 5 bases and J by 8 bases; unmatched bases: 6. The CDR3 loop spans 13 amino acids. TCRdb re-called the reads with MiXCR, one entry per CDR3 protein. There are fewer than 350,000 distinct CDR3 sequences in the sample; approximately 32% occur only once, and over 15% lies in the top ten. Details on this clonotype: No antigen is known for it.

Overall study results and limits: HLA-C-restricted CMV clonotypes gave the most frequent clonotype in two of eight donors. Cumulative public TCR beta family frequency identified carriers of CMV plus the relevant HLA.

Here the sequenced sample was cultured PBMCs, taken from culture after CMV antigen stimulation. The genes are TRBV7-6 and TRBJ1-3; 7 bases agree with TRBD1. This TCR derives from a human donor in good health (CMV status not recorded). Some clones in this sample may be carry-over from other donors' samples. CDR3 nucleotide sequence: TGTGCCAGCAGCGACAGGGAAAAAGACACCATATATTTT. This codes for CASSDREKDTIYF.